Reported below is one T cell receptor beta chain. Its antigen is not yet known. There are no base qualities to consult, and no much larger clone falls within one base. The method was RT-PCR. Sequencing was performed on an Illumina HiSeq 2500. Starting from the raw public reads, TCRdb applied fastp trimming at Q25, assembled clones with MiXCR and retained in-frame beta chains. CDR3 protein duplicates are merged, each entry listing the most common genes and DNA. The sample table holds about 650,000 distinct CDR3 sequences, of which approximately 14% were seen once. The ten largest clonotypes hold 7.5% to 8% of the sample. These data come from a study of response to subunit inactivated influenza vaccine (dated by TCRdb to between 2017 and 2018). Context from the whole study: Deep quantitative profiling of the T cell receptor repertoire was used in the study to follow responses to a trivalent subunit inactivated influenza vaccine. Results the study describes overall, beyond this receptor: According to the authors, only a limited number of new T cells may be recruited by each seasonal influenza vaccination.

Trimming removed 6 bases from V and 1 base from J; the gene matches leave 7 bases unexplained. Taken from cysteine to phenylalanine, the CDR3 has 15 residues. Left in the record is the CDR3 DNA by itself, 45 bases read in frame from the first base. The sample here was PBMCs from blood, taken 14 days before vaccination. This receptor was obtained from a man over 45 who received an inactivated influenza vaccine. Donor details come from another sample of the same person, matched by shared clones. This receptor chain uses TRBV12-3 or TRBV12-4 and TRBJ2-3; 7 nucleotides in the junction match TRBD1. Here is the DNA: TGTGCCAGCAGACAGACAGGGAGAGGCACAGATACGCAGTATTTT. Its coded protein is CASRQTGRGTDTQYF.